This T cell receptor beta chain was profiled in a study of blood T cell repertoires in COVID-19. As for the study in general: T cells, B-cell-depleted T cells, or PBMCs provided the cDNA or gDNA that served as material.

Profiling relied on immunoSEQ multiplex PCR, and the TCRdb table lists in-frame clones only, not all of them. The table shows about 200,000 clones, with about 87% occurring only once. The CDR3 extends over 18 amino acids. The germline gives CDR1 SGHRS, CDR2 YFSETQ. V dropped 3 bases and J dropped 4; count of bases not matched to a gene: 13. Material for sequencing was peripheral blood. This TCR derives from a man aged 55 to 70 with acute or convalescent COVID-19. The V and J genes are TRBV5-1 and TRBJ1-4; 9 bases match TRBD1. In nucleotides, the CDR3 is TGCGCCAGCAGCTGGTTTTGGACAGGGGAAATGGGTAATGAAAAACTGTTTTTT. The encoded protein is CASSWFWTGEMGNEKLFF. Supplemented by reference TRBV5-1 and TRBJ1-4, the full variable domain reads KAGVTQTPRYLIKTRGQQVTLSCSPISGHRSVSWYQQTPGQGLQFLFEYFSETQRNKGNFPGRFSGRQFSNSRSEMNVSTLELGDSALYLCASSWFWTGEMGNEKLFFGSGTQLSVL.